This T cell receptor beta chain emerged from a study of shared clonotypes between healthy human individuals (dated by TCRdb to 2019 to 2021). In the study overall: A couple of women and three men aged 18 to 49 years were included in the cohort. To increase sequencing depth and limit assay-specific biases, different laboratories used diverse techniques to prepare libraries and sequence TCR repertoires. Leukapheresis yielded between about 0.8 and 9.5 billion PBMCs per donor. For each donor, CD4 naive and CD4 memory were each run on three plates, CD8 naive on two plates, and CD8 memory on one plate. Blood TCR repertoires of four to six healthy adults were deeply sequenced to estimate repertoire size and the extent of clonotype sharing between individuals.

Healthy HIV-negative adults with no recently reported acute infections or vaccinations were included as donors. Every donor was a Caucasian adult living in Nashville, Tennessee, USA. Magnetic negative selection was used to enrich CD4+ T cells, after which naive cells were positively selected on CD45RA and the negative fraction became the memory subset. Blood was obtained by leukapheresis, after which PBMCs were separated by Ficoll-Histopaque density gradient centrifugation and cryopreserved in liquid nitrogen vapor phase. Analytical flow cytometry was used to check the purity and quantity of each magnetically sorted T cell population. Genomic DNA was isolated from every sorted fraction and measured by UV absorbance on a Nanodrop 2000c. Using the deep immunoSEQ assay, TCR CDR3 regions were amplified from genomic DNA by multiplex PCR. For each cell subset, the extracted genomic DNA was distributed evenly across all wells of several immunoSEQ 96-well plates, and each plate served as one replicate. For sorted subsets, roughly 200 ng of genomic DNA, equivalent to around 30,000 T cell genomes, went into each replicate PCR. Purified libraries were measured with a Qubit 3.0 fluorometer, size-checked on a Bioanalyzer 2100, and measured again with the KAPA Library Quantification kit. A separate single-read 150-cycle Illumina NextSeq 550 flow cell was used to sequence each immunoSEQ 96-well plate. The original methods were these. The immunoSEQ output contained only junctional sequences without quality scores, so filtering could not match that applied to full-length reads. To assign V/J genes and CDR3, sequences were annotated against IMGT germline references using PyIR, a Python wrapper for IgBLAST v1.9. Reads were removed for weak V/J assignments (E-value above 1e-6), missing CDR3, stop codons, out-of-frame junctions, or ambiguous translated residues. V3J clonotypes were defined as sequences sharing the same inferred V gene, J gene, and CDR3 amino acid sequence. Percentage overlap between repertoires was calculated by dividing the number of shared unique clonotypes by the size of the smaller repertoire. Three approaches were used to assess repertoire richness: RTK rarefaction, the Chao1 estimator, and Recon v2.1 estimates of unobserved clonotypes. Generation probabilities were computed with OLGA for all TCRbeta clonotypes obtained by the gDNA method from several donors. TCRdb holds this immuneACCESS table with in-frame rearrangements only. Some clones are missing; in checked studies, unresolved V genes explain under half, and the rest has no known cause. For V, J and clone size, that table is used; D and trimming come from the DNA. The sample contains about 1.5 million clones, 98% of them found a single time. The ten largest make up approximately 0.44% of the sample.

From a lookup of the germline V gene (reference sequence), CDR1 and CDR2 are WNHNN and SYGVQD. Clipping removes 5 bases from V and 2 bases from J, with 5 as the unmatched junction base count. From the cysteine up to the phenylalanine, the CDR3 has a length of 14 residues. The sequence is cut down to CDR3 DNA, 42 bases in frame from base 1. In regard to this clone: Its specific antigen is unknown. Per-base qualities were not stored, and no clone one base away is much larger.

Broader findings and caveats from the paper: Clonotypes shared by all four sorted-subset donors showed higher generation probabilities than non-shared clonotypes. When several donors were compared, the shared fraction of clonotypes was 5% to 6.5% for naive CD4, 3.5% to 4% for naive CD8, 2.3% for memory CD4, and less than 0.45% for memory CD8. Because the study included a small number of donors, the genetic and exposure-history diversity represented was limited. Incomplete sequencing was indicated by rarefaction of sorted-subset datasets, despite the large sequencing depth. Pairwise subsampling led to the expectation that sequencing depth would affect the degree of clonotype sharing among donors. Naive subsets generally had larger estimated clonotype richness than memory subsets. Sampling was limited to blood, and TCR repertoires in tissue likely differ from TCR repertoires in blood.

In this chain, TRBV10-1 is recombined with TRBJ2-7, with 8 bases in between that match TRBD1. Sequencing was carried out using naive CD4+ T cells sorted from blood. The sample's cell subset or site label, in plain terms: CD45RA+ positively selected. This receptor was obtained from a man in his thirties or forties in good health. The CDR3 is CASSRTTGAYEQYF. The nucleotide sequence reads TGCGCCAGCAGTCGAACGACAGGGGCCTACGAGCAGTACTTC.